This entry is about one T cell receptor (beta chain). No antigen is known for it. This sample was included in a study of T cell responses to AZD1222 COVID-19 vaccine. Notes on the study in general: Spike-specific TCRs gained breadth and depth after people received two AZD1222 doses.

Only in-frame clones appear in the TCRdb table, and some are missing; sequencing was by immunoSEQ multiplex PCR. The sample contains 150,000 or so clones, less than 90% of which appear only once. This material consisted of peripheral blood, taken after recovery from COVID-19. The receptor's source is an adult who had recovered from COVID-19.

The CDR3 loop is CASSFGGGGDTYEQYF. For the CDR3, the DNA is TGTGCCAGCAGCTTTGGGGGGGGAGGGGATACGTACGAGCAGTACTTC. V gene TRBV5-4 combines with J gene TRBJ2-7; TRBD2 matches at 7 bases. The CDR3 covers 16 residues. V shed 2 bases, J shed 4 bases, and the junction held 12 bases outside the gene matches. CDR1 is SGHNT and CDR2 is YYREEE in the germline V gene (reference sequence).